A single sample is the source of the 13 T cell receptor beta chains below, sequenced in a study of T-cell memory formation after mild COVID-19. TCRdb fed the 5' RACE reads into MiXCR, producing one record per CDR3 protein. The sample lists under 450,000 distinct CDR3 sequences, 23% occurring once. The sample was PBMCs or a T cell subset sorted from them (not recorded which). Source of these receptors: an adult woman who had mild COVID-19 (a few samples of this study predate the infection). Cell type and time point are not known.

The gene calls are TRBV7-9 and TRBJ2-2, with D maybe TRBD1 (6 bases). Germline CDR1 is SEHNR and CDR2 is FQNEAQ (reference sequence). V was shortened by 1 base and J by 3 bases, with 12 bases between the two germline ends. The CDR3 totals 16 residues. As DNA, the CDR3 is TGTGCCAGCAGCTTAGAGTACAGGGCCTACACCGGGGAGCTGTTTTTT. Protein sequence: CASSLEYRAYTGELFF.

The table lists this clonotype with a few counts. The genes are TRBV4-3 and TRBJ1-3; D unresolved. The germline V and J ends were trimmed by 2 bases and 2 bases, with 4 bases remaining between them. The CDR3 is made up of 13 amino acids. Germline lookup yields CDR1 LGHNA and CDR2 YSLEER. The CDR3 is CASSQPAGNTIYF. As DNA, the CDR3 is TGCGCCAGCAGCCAACCTGCTGGAAACACCATATATTTT.

The chain uses TRBV9 and TRBJ2-7; TRBD2 matches 9 bases. The CDR3 loop spans 17 amino acids. J gave up 2 bases and V 0 bases, and 9 bases lay outside the gene matches. From germline, CDR1 is SGDLS and CDR2 YYNGEE. CDR3 in DNA: TGTGCCAGCAGCGTAGCCCCTTATGAGCGGGGGGCCTACGAGCAGTACTTC. This codes for CASSVAPYERGAYEQYF. The full variable domain, with the rest looked up from reference TRBV9 and TRBJ2-7, is DSGVTQTPKHLITATGQRVTLRCSPRSGDLSVYWYQQSLDQGLQFLIQYYNGEERAKGNILERFSAQQFPDLHSELNLSSLELGDSALYFCASSVAPYERGAYEQYFGPGTRLTVT.

J is TRBJ2-1 and V is TRBV4-1; 11 positions match TRBD2. Per the germline V gene, CDR1 is MGHRA and CDR2 is YSYEKL. After removal of 5 bases from V and 6 bases from J, the junction contained 3 bases not matched to a gene. The CDR3 is 14 amino acids. This CDR3 is CASSKGTSGNEQFF. The CDR3 DNA is TGCGCCAGCAGCAAAGGGACTAGCGGCAATGAGCAGTTCTTC.

This chain joins TRBV20-1 and TRBJ2-6; D is unclear. Trimming took off 4 bases at V and 0 bases at J, with 13 bases between the two ends. The CDR3 contains 16 residues. Germline lookup yields CDR1 DFQATT and CDR2 SNEGSKA (reference sequence). CDR3 sequence reads: CSANDGAYSGANVLTF. In DNA form, the CDR3 reads TGCAGTGCTAACGACGGAGCCTACTCTGGGGCCAACGTCCTGACTTTC.

In its sample, this clonotype was seen a few times. This chain connects TRBV29-1 to TRBJ1-5, with D possibly TRBD1 on 6 matching bases. The CDR3 is 16 residues long. CDR1 is SQVTM and CDR2 is ANQGSEA in the germline V gene. Trimming cost V 7 bases and J 7 bases, with 26 bases left between them. CDR3 DNA: TGCAGCGCTATCCAAGCTTGCCTTGACAGGATCCAGCCCCAGCATTTT. Translated, it gives CSAIQACLDRIQPQHF.

This clonotype was seen a handful of times. The chain combines TRBV10-3 with TRBJ1-1, with D hard to call. The germline V gene has CDR1 ENHRY and CDR2 SYGVKD. The length of the CDR3 is 13 residues. V lost 0 bases and J lost 6, with 8 bases in between. This chain's CDR3 is CAISESPGSEAFF. The CDR3 region has the DNA TGTGCCATCAGTGAGTCGCCTGGCTCTGAAGCTTTCTTT.

This rearrangement joins TRBV24-1 to TRBJ2-6, with 7 nucleotides matching TRBD1. V gave up 3 bases and J gave up 1 base; unmatched junction bases: 2. Per the germline V gene, CDR1 is KGHDR and CDR2 is SFDVKD. The CDR3 spans 16 residues. The CDR3 here is CATSDPTGSGANVLTF. The CDR3 bases are TGTGCCACCAGTGATCCGACAGGGTCTGGGGCCAACGTCCTGACTTTC.

This clonotype was observed a handful of times. The chain combines TRBV9 with TRBJ2-5; the match to TRBD2 covers 8 bases. Unmatched junction bases numbered 9, after V lost 3 bases and J lost 5 bases. The germline V gene encodes CDR1 SGDLS and CDR2 YYNGEE. This CDR3 spans 15 amino acids. Here the CDR3 DNA reads TGTGCCAGCAGCGATCGGACTAGCCAGTTCGAGACCCAGTACTTC. As protein: CASSDRTSQFETQYF.

This clonotype has ten or more counts. The chain recombines TRBV12-3 or TRBV12-4 with TRBJ1-2; weak D call: TRBD1 (5 bases). V was pared by 1 base and J by 2 bases, with 8 bases between. The CDR3 extends over 14 amino acids. CDR3 loop: CASSLGRANYGYTF. The CDR3 nucleotides are TGTGCCAGCAGTTTAGGCAGGGCAAACTATGGCTACACCTTC.

This clonotype was observed a few times. This sequence joins TRBV5-6 and TRBJ2-3; 9 nucleotides match TRBD1. J gave up 1 base and V 2 bases, and 2 bases lay outside the gene matches. Per germline, CDR1 SGHDT and CDR2 YYEEEE. The CDR3 length is 15 residues. CDR3 amino acids: CASSFWDRGTDTQYF. The CDR3 nucleotides are TGTGCCAGCAGCTTCTGGGACAGGGGCACAGATACGCAGTATTTT.

The chain links TRBV21-1 to TRBJ2-3; the listed D gene, TRBD1, was not tested against the DNA. TRBV21-1 is a recognized pseudogene. This CDR3 region has 15 residues. CDR3 protein: CASSKPAGYTDTQYF. CDR3 DNA sequence: TGTGCCAGCAGCAAACCCGCAGGGTATACAGATACGCAGTATTTT.

This clonotype was detected only a few times. The rearrangement uses TRBV25-1 and TRBJ2-5; 7 bases are shared with TRBD2. V lost 4 bases, J lost 4 bases, and 9 bases stayed unmatched. CDR1 is MGHDK, CDR2 SYGVNS, per germline. The CDR3 spans 15 residues. This CDR3 is CASSVGSGWGETQYF. The CDR3 DNA is TGTGCCAGCAGTGTGGGTAGCGGGTGGGGAGAGACCCAGTACTTC.